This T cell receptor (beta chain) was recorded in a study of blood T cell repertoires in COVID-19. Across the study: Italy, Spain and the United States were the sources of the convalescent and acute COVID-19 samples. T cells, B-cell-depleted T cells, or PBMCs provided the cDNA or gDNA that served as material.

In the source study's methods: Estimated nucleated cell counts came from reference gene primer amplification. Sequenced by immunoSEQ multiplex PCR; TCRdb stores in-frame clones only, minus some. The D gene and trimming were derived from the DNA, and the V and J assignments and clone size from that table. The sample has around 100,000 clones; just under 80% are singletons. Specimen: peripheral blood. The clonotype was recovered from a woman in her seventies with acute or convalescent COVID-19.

The chain's CDR3 is CATSTSNQPQHF. CDR3 coding DNA: TGTGCCACGAGTACAAGCAATCAGCCCCAGCATTTT. The chain links TRBV24-1 to TRBJ1-5; D gene uncertain. This CDR3 has 12 amino acids. V was shortened by 10 bases and J by 1 base, with 7 bases between the two germline ends. The V gene's germline CDR1 is KGHDR and CDR2 SFDVKD.